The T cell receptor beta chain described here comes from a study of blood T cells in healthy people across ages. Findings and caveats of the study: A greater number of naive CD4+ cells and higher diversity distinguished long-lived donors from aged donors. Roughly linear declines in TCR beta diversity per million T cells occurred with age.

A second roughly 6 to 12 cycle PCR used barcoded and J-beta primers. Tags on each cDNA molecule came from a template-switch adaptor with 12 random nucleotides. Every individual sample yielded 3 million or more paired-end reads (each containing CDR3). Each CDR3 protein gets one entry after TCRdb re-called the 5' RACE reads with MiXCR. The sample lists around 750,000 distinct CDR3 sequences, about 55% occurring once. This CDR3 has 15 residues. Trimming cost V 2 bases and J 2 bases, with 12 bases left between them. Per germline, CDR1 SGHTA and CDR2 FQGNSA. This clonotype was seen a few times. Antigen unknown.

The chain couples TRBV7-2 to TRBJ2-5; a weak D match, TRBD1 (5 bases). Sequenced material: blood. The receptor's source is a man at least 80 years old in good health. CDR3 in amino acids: CASSLRSPGQETQYF. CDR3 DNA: TGTGCCAGCAGCTTACGGTCCCCAGGGCAAGAGACCCAGTACTTC.